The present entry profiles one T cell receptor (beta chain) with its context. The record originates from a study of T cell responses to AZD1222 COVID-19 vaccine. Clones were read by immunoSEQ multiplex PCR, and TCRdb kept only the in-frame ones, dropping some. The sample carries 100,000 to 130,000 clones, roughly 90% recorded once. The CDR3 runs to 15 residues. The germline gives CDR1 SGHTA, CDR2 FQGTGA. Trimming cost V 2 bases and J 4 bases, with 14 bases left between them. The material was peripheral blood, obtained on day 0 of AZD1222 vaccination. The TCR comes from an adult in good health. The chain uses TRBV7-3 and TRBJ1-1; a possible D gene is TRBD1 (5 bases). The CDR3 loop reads CASSLVGGAGTEAFF. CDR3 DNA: TGTGCCAGCAGCTTAGTGGGCGGGGCGGGCACTGAAGCTTTCTTT.